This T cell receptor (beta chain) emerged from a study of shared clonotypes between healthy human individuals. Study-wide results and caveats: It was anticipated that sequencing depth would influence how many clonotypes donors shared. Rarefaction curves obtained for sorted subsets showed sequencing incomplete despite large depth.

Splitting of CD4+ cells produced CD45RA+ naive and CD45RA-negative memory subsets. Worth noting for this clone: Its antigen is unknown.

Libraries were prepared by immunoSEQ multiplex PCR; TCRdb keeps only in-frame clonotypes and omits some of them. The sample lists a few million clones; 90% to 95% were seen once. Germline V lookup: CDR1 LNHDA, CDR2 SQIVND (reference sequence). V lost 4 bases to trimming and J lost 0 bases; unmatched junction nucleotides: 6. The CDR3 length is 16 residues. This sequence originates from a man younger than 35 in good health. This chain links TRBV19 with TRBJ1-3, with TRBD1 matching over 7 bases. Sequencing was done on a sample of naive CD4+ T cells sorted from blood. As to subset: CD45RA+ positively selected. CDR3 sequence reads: CASSRKDRDSGNTIYF. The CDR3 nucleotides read TGTGCCAGTAGTAGGAAAGACAGGGACTCTGGAAACACCATATATTTT.